The 10 T cell receptor beta chains below all came from one sample that was sequenced in a study of cytomegalovirus exposure and HLA in healthy donors. The PCR used 60 Vbeta and 13 Jbeta primers. Sequencing used immunoSEQ multiplex PCR; TCRdb keeps in-frame clones, though not all of them. This table holds 100,000 to 150,000 clones, 70% to 85% found once. Sequencing used PBMCs. Receptor source: a woman aged 45-65 years in good health and CMV-seronegative.

Comment on this clone: Additional DNA sequences in this sample encode the identical CDR3. V is TRBV29-1 and J is TRBJ1-4; D gene uncertain. The V and J ends lost 1 base and 7 bases respectively, with 4 bases between them. Germline loops: CDR1 SQVTM, CDR2 ANQGSEA. The CDR3 has 11 residues. The CDR3, as DNA: TGCAGCGTTGAAGGAGGTGAAAAACTGTTTTTT. It encodes CSVEGGEKLFF.

This clone was recorded a few times. V usage is TRBV4-3 and J usage is TRBJ2-3; 8 nucleotides align to TRBD2. The CDR3 runs to 21 residues. The ends lost 0 bases at V and 4 bases at J; junction bases unmatched: 21. The V gene's germline CDR1 is LGHNA and CDR2 YSLEER. As DNA, the CDR3 is TGCGCCAGCAGCCAAGACCTTGGCGGGAGGACCTCAAGTCTCGATGCAGATACGCAGTATTTT. Translating it yields CASSQDLGGRTSSLDADTQYF.

This chain links TRBV30 with TRBJ1-5, with D maybe TRBD1 (5 bases). Trimming removed 3 bases from V and 4 bases from J, with 13 bases in between. The CDR3 consists of 14 residues. Germline CDR1 GTSNPN, CDR2 SVGIG (reference sequence). For the CDR3, the DNA is TGTGCCTGGAGCGGGGGACGGCCTAATCAGCCCCAGCATTTT. It is translated as CAWSGGRPNQPQHF.

This rearrangement joins TRBV9 to TRBJ2-1; TRBD2 agrees at 8 bases. V was clipped by 0 bases and J by 8 bases; unmatched bases: 7. This CDR3 region has 15 residues. Germline V gene data show CDR1 as SGDLS and CDR2 as YYNGEE. CDR3 nucleotides: TGTGCCAGCAGCGTAGCTGGAGCGGGAGCTCATGAGCAGTTCTTC. It yields the protein CASSVAGAGAHEQFF.

The chain carries TRBV15 and TRBJ2-5, with a weak D call TRBD2 (6 bases). TRBJ2-7 matches the DNA end more closely, so the J call is doubtful. This CDR3 spans 16 amino acids. The V gene's germline CDR1 is LNHNV and CDR2 YYDKDF (reference sequence). For the CDR3, the DNA is TGTGCCACCAGCAGGGCCGGGACTCCCCTCTCCTACGAGCAGTACTTC. Its translation is CATSRAGTPLSYEQYF.

This clone was recorded a few times. The rearrangement uses TRBV6-5 and TRBJ2-5; maybe TRBD1 (6 bases). The DNA end is more similar to TRBJ2-7, so the J call may be wrong. The CDR3 is 11 amino acids. Per germline, CDR1 MNHEY and CDR2 SVGAGI. The CDR3 here is CASSRDNEQYF. CDR3 DNA: TGTGCCAGCAGCAGGGACAACGAGCAGTACTTC.

This chain connects TRBV29-1 to TRBJ2-1; 11 bases line up with TRBD2. V trimming: 2 bases; J trimming: 8 bases; junction bases outside the gene matches: 11. From germline, CDR1 is SQVTM and CDR2 ANQGSEA. This CDR3 spans 16 amino acids. The CDR3 bases are TGCAGCGTTGAACCCGGACTAGCGGGCCTTGGGGATGAGCAGTTCTTC. This encodes CSVEPGLAGLGDEQFF.

The rearrangement uses TRBV29-1 and TRBJ1-4, with D maybe TRBD1 (5 bases). The V and J ends lost 7 bases and 3 bases respectively, with 15 bases between them. Germline V gives CDR1 SQVTM, CDR2 ANQGSEA. The CDR3 loop spans 14 amino acids. Here the CDR3 reads CSAMQGAANEKLFF. CDR3 nucleotides: TGCAGCGCAATGCAGGGTGCCGCTAATGAAAAACTGTTTTTT.

V usage is TRBV19 and J usage is TRBJ1-1; 7 bases are shared with TRBD1. The CDR3 loop spans 15 amino acids. The germline V gene has CDR1 LNHDA and CDR2 SQIVND (reference sequence). Trimming took 4 bases from V and 0 from J; bases not matched to a gene: 5. The CDR3 protein is CASSRRQGMNTEAFF. The CDR3 DNA follows: TGTGCCAGTAGTAGGCGACAGGGAATGAACACTGAAGCTTTCTTT.

This clone was observed a handful of times. This rearrangement joins TRBV4-1 to TRBJ2-5, with D tentatively TRBD2 (5 bases). Trimming took 1 base from V and 1 from J, leaving 19 bases between them. CDR3 length: 18 residues. CDR1 and CDR2 from the germline V gene are MGHRA and YSYEKL. In nucleotides, the CDR3 is TGCGCCAGCAGCCAAGTGTGGGTCTCGCGGAGGCTCCAAGAGACCCAGTACTTC. Protein sequence: CASSQVWVSRRLQETQYF.